The 23 T cell receptor beta chains presented below share a single source sample, sequenced in a study of blood T cell repertoires in COVID-19. Generated by immunoSEQ multiplex PCR, the TCRdb table keeps only in-frame clones and is missing some. This sample has some 150,000 clones, with approximately 80% found just once. The material sequenced was peripheral blood. These receptors came from a woman over 75 with acute or convalescent COVID-19.

J is TRBJ1-1 and V is TRBV7-8, with D uncertain. This CDR3 comprises 14 residues. The V end was cut by 1 base, the J end by 4 bases, with 10 bases between. Germline CDR1 SGHVS, CDR2 FQNEAQ. This chain's CDR3 is CASSLGAYTTEAFF. In DNA form, the CDR3 reads TGTGCCAGCAGCTTAGGGGCGTATACCACTGAAGCTTTCTTT.

This chain uses TRBV18 with TRBJ1-3, with 7 bases fitting TRBD1. The V and J ends lost 3 bases and 0 bases, in that order; junction bases with no gene match: 14. Per germline, CDR1 KGHSH and CDR2 LQKENI. The CDR3 has 19 residues. Here the CDR3 DNA reads TGTGCCAGCTCACCTGGGACGATTCGACAGGGCAACTCTGGAAACACCATATATTTT. Translated: CASSPGTIRQGNSGNTIYF. Complete variable domain (other parts from reference TRBV18 and TRBJ1-3): NAGVMQNPRHLVRRRGQEARLRCSPMKGHSHVYWYRQLPEEGLKFMVYLQKENIIDESGMPKERFSAEFPKEGPSILRIQQVVRGDSAAYFCASSPGTIRQGNSGNTIYFGEGSWLTVV.

The count of this clone is one. The chain combines TRBV7-2 with TRBJ1-2; D unresolved. Trimming left V 5 bases short and J 8 bases short, with 12 bases between. The CDR3 sequence is 12 residues long. Germline values: CDR1 SGHTA, CDR2 FQGNSA. The CDR3 sequence is CASSPPEGGYTF. The DNA for the CDR3 is TGTGCCAGCAGCCCACCGGAGGGCGGCTACACCTTC.

The chain is built from TRBV18 and TRBJ2-2; D perhaps matches TRBD1 (6 bases). V lost 3 bases and J 6 bases, leaving 8 bases between the germline ends. Germline lookup yields CDR1 KGHSH and CDR2 LQKENI. This CDR3 has 13 residues. Here the CDR3 reads CASSPGQPGELFF. The CDR3 DNA reads TGTGCCAGCTCACCCGGACAGCCCGGGGAGCTGTTTTTT.

CDR3 bases: TGTGCCAGCAGTGAGGGACAGCTCTATGGCTACACCTTC. This codes for CASSEGQLYGYTF. The chain carries TRBV6-1 and TRBJ1-2, with TRBD1 identical over 7 bases. The germline V gene encodes CDR1 MNHNS and CDR2 SASEGT. CDR3 length: 13 amino acids. Germline trimming cut 3 bases from V and 4 bases from J; bases unmatched to any gene: 2.

The chain's CDR3 is CASKEGSSGNSYEQYF. For the CDR3, the DNA is TGTGCCAGCAAAGAGGGGAGTAGCGGTAACTCCTACGAGCAGTACTTC. V is TRBV2 and J is TRBJ2-7; D is perhaps TRBD2 (6 bases). V gave up 7 bases and J gave up 0 bases, with 19 bases separating them. In germline, CDR1 is SNHLY, CDR2 FYNNEI. The CDR3 has 16 amino acids. The complete variable domain, with remaining parts taken from reference TRBV2 and TRBJ2-7, reads EPEVTQTPSHQVTQMGQEVILRCVPISNHLYFYWYRQILGQKVEFLVSFYNNEISEKSEIFDDQFSVERPDGSNFTLKIRSTKLEDSAMYFCASKEGSSGNSYEQYFGPGTRLTVT.

This clone was recorded only once. This chain uses TRBV20-1 with TRBJ2-5; TRBD1 agrees at 8 bases. V gave up 3 bases and J gave up 4 bases; unmatched junction bases: 7. Germline V gene data show CDR1 as DFQATT and CDR2 as SNEGSKA (reference sequence). The CDR3 spans 14 residues. The CDR3 nucleotides read TGCAGTGCTAGTAGTGGACAGGGACGAGAGACCCAGTACTTC. It encodes CSASSGQGRETQYF.

The chain couples TRBV10-1 to TRBJ2-3; tentatively, D is TRBD1 (6 bases). Germline V gene data show CDR1 as WNHNN and CDR2 as SYGVQD (reference sequence). The CDR3 extends over 16 amino acids. Trimming removed 3 bases from V and 5 bases from J, with 18 bases in between. The CDR3 bases are TGCGCCAGCAGTGATCATGGGGGCAGTGTGCAAGATACGCAGTATTTT. Encoded protein: CASSDHGGSVQDTQYF.

The chain combines TRBV6-5 with TRBJ2-7; 7 nucleotides align to TRBD1. Germline CDR1 MNHEY, CDR2 SVGAGI. The CDR3 consists of 11 residues. After removal of 9 bases from V and 2 bases from J, the junction contained 1 base not matched to a gene. The CDR3 loop is CASGTAYEQYF. The CDR3, as DNA: TGTGCCAGTGGGACAGCCTACGAGCAGTACTTC.

The chain combines TRBV18 with TRBJ1-1; 8 bases fit TRBD1. The CDR3 is 14 residues long. Losses at the gene ends were 4 bases for V and 6 bases for J; bases not matched to a gene: 7. Germline V gene lookup returns CDR1 KGHSH and CDR2 LQKENI. Written as DNA, the CDR3 is TGTGCCAGCTCACATCCGGACAGGGCCCCTGAAGCTTTCTTT. This encodes CASSHPDRAPEAFF.

The V and J genes are TRBV27 and TRBJ1-2; the D is unclear. This CDR3 spans 13 amino acids. The V gene lost 2 bases and the J gene lost 0 bases, with 4 bases spanning the gap. Germline V gene data show CDR1 as MNHEY and CDR2 as SMNVEV (reference sequence). CDR3 sequence: CASSLGPNYGYTF. The CDR3 region has the DNA TGTGCCAGCAGTTTAGGGCCTAACTATGGCTACACCTTC.

The CDR3 region has the DNA TGTGCCACCAGCAGAGGGAGGGACGGCTATTCACCCCTCCACTTT. Amino acid sequence: CATSRGRDGYSPLHF. This chain links TRBV15 with TRBJ1-6; D is possibly TRBD1 (5 bases). The CDR3 runs 15 residues. V lost 1 base to trimming and J lost 8 bases, with 12 bases between them. Germline V gene lookup returns CDR1 LNHNV and CDR2 YYDKDF (reference sequence). The variable domain in full, with the rest retrieved from reference TRBV15 and TRBJ1-6, is DAMVIQNPRYQVTQFGKPVTLSCSQTLNHNVMYWYQQKSSQAPKLLFHYYDKDFNNEADTPDNFQSRRPNTSFCFLDIRSPGLGDTAMYLCATSRGRDGYSPLHFGNGTRLTVT.

The rearrangement links TRBV7-7 to TRBJ2-3, with 8 bases that match TRBD1. Trimming cost V 5 bases and J 5 bases; bases outside gene matches: 9. This CDR3 is built from 15 residues. Germline V CDR1 and CDR2: SSHAT, FNYEAQ (reference sequence). The CDR3 loop reads CASSPIRQGIDTQYF. In DNA, the CDR3 is TGTGCCAGCAGCCCAATTAGACAGGGGATAGATACGCAGTATTTT.

This clone was seen just once. The J gene is TRBJ2-2, the V gene TRBV2, with D uncertain. Germline assignment: CDR1 SNHLY and CDR2 FYNNEI. This CDR3 comprises 15 residues. V was cut by 4 bases and J by 5 bases, with 14 bases left in between. The CDR3 reads CASSVSGMVTGELFF. In nucleotides, the CDR3 is TGTGCCAGCAGTGTTTCTGGCATGGTTACCGGGGAGCTGTTTTTT.

J is TRBJ1-1 and V is TRBV6-5; weak D call: TRBD1 (5 bases). The germline gives CDR1 MNHEY, CDR2 SVGAGI. The V end was cut by 0 bases, the J end by 4 bases, with 15 bases between. CDR3 length: 16 amino acids. The CDR3 region has the DNA TGTGCCAGCAGTTACTCGGTGGGGGGGGTTAGCACTGAAGCTTTCTTT. Translation gives CASSYSVGGVSTEAFF.

This clone was seen a single time. The genes are TRBV7-3 and TRBJ2-1, with D possibly matching TRBD2 (6 bases). The CDR3 runs to 15 residues. From germline, CDR1 is SGHTA and CDR2 FQGTGA. V lost 5 bases to trimming and J lost 5 bases, with 16 bases between them. The CDR3: CASSLKLGTHNEQFF. CDR3 nucleotides: TGTGCCAGCAGCCTTAAACTAGGGACTCACAATGAGCAGTTCTTC.

This chain joins TRBV19 and TRBJ1-1; perhaps TRBD1 as D (5 bases). V lost 9 bases and J 4 bases, leaving 24 bases between the germline ends. The CDR3 is 16 residues long. Germline V gene sequence: CDR1 LNHDA, CDR2 SQIVND (reference sequence). The CDR3 coding sequence is TGTGCCAGCGGGCCGGGGCGGAGGGCTCTGGGCACTGAAGCTTTCTTT. It is translated as CASGPGRRALGTEAFF.

The gene calls are TRBV7-2 and TRBJ1-5; 9 nucleotides agree with TRBD1. The CDR3 has 17 residues. V lost 5 bases to trimming and J lost 0 bases; unmatched junction nucleotides: 8. Germline V gene data show CDR1 as SGHTA and CDR2 as FQGNSA. The CDR3 nucleotides read TGTGCCAGCAGCCTTAACAGGGGGCCCTATAGCAATCAGCCCCAGCATTTT. Residues: CASSLNRGPYSNQPQHF.

This clone has a count of ten or more. V gene TRBV25-1 combines with J gene TRBJ1-2; 9 bases match TRBD1. The J segment lost 6 bases and the V segment lost 2 bases, leaving 7 bases of the junction unmatched. Germline-derived CDR1 and CDR2 are MGHDK and SYGVNS. CDR3 length: 15 residues. For the CDR3, the DNA is TGTGCCAGCAGTGAAGGTGGGACAGGGAGGGATGGCTACACCTTC. Amino acid sequence: CASSEGGTGRDGYTF.

This clone was detected only a few times. The chain recombines TRBV19 with TRBJ1-1; possibly TRBD1 for D (6 bases). CDR3 length equals 15 residues. The germline V and J ends were trimmed by 3 bases and 0 bases, with 11 bases remaining between them. Germline CDR1 is LNHDA and CDR2 is SQIVND (reference sequence). The CDR3 sequence: CASSIEDSLNTEAFF. In DNA form, the CDR3 reads TGTGCCAGTAGTATTGAGGACAGTTTGAACACTGAAGCTTTCTTT. The full variable domain, its missing parts supplied by reference TRBV19 and TRBJ1-1, is DGGITQSPKYLFRKEGQNVTLSCEQNLNHDAMYWYRQDPGQGLRLIYYSQIVNDFQKGDIAEGYSVSREKKESFPLTVTSAQKNPTAFYLCASSIEDSLNTEAFFGQGTRLTVV.

This clone was seen only a few times. The chain carries TRBV6-5 and TRBJ1-6; a possible D gene is TRBD1 (6 bases). CDR3 size: 12 residues. Germline values: CDR1 MNHEY, CDR2 SVGAGI. Deletions cut 5 bases from V and 9 bases from J, with 8 bases between. The CDR3 DNA sequence: TGTGCCAGCAGTAGGGGGTCTTCACCCCTCCACTTT. Its protein product is CASSRGSSPLHF.

The chain employs TRBV3-1 (or the pseudogene TRBV3-2) and TRBJ1-3; 7 nucleotides line up with TRBD1. The CDR3 is made up of 15 amino acids. J lost 12 bases, V lost 1 base, and 12 bases had no gene match. Germline V CDR1 and CDR2: LGHDT, YNNKEL (reference sequence). In DNA, the CDR3 is TGTGCCAGCAGCCAAGGGACAGGAGCCGTTCTTGGCATATATTTT. Translated: CASSQGTGAVLGIYF.

V is TRBV19 and J is TRBJ2-7, with 7 bases that match TRBD1. V gave up 6 bases and J gave up 4 bases; unmatched junction bases: 9. This CDR3 contains 14 residues. Germline-derived CDR1 and CDR2 are LNHDA and SQIVND (reference sequence). CDR3 sequence: CASSPTGTRYEQYF. The CDR3 nucleotides are TGTGCCAGTAGCCCGACAGGGACGAGGTACGAGCAGTACTTC.